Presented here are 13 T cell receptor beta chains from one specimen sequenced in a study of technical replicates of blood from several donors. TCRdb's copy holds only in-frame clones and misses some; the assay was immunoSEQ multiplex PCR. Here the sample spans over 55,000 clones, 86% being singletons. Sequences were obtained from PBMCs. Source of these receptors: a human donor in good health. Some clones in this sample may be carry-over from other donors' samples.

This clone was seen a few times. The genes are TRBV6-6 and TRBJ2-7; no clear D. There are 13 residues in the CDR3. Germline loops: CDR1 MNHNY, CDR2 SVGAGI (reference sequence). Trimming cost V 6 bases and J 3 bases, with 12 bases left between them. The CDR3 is CASSVPRSYEQYF. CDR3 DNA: TGTGCCAGCAGCGTTCCCCGTAGCTACGAGCAGTACTTC.

CDR3: CASRLAGGPSEQYF. The CDR3 DNA reads as TGTGCCAGCAGACTAGCGGGGGGGCCTAGTGAGCAGTACTTC. The chain combines TRBV13 with TRBJ2-7; TRBD2 matches 13 bases. Germline CDR1 is PRHDT and CDR2 is FYEKMQ (reference sequence). Trimming cost V 6 bases and J 7 bases; bases outside gene matches: 6. The CDR3 has 14 amino acids. The full variable domain, with the rest looked up from reference TRBV13 and TRBJ2-7, is AAGVIQSPRHLIKEKRETATLKCYPIPRHDTVYWYQQGPGQDPQFLISFYEKMQSDKGSIPDRFSAQQFSDYHSELNMSSLELGDSALYFCASRLAGGPSEQYFGPGTRLTVT.

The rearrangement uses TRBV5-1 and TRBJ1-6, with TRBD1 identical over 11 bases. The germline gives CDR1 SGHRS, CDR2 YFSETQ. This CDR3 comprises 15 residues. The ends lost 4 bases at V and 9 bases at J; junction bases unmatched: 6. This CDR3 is CASSLGQGAGSPLHF. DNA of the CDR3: TGCGCCAGCAGCCTCGGACAGGGGGCAGGTTCACCCCTCCACTTT.

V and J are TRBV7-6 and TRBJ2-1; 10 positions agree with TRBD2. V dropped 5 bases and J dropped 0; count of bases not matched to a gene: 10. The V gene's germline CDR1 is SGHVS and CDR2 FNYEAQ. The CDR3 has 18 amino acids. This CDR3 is CASSGSGGFPASYNEQFF. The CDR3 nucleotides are TGTGCCAGCAGCGGTAGCGGGGGGTTCCCCGCCTCCTACAATGAGCAGTTCTTC.

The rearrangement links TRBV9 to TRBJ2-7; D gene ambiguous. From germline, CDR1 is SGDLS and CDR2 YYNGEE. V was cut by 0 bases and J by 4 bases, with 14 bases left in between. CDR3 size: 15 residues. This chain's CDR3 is CASSVGGSLSYEQYF. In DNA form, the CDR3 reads TGTGCCAGCAGCGTAGGCGGTAGTCTTTCTTACGAGCAGTACTTC.

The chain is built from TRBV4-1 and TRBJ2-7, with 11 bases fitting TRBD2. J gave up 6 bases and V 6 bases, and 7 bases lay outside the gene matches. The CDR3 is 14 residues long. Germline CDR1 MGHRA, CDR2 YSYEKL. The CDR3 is CASRGVGTSGEQYF. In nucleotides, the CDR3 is TGCGCCAGCAGGGGAGTAGGGACTAGCGGCGAGCAGTACTTC.

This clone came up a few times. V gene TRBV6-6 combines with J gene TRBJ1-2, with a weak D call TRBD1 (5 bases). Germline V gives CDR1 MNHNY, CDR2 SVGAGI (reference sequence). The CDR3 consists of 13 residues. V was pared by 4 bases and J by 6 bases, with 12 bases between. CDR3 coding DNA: TGTGCCAGCAGTTCTCAGGGCGCCGATGGCTACACCTTC. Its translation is CASSSQGADGYTF.

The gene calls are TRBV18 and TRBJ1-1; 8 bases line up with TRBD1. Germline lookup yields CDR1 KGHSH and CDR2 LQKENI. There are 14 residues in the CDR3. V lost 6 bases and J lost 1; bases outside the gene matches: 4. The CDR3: CASSSQGGNTEAFF. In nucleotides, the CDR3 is TGTGCCAGCTCGTCACAGGGGGGGAACACTGAAGCTTTCTTT. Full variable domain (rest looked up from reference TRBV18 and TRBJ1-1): NAGVMQNPRHLVRRRGQEARLRCSPMKGHSHVYWYRQLPEEGLKFMVYLQKENIIDESGMPKERFSAEFPKEGPSILRIQQVVRGDSAAYFCASSSQGGNTEAFFGQGTRLTVV.

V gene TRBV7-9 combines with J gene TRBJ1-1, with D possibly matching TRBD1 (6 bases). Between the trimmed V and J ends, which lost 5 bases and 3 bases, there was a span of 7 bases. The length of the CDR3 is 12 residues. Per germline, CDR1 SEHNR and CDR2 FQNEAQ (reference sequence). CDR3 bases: TGTGCCAGCAGCCCAGGGGACACTGAAGCTTTCTTT. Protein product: CASSPGDTEAFF. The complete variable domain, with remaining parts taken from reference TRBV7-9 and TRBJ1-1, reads DTGVSQNPRHKITKRGQNVTFRCDPISEHNRLYWYRQTLGQGPEFLTYFQNEAQLEKSRLLSDRFSAERPKGSFSTLEIQRTEQGDSAMYLCASSPGDTEAFFGQGTRLTVV.

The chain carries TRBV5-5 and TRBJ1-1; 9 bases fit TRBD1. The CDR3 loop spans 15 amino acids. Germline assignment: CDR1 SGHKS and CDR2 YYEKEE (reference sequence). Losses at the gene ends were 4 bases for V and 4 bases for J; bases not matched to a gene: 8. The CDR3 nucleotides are TGTGCCAGCAGCGCTGAACAGGGGGCAGGCACTGAAGCTTTCTTT. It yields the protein CASSAEQGAGTEAFF.

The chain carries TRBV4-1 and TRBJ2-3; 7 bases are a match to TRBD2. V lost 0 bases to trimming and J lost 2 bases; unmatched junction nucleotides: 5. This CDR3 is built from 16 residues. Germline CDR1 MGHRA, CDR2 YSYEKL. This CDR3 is CASSQDPAGPTDTQYF. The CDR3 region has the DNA TGCGCCAGCAGCCAAGATCCAGCGGGGCCCACAGATACGCAGTATTTT.

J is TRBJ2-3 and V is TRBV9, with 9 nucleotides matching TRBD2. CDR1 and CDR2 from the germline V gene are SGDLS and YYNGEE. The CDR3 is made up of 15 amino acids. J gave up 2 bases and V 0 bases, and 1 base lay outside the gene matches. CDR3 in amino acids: CASSVGLAATDTQYF. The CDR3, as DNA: TGTGCCAGCAGCGTAGGACTAGCGGCCACAGATACGCAGTATTTT. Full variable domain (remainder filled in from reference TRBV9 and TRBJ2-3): DSGVTQTPKHLITATGQRVTLRCSPRSGDLSVYWYQQSLDQGLQFLIQYYNGEERAKGNILERFSAQQFPDLHSELNLSSLELGDSALYFCASSVGLAATDTQYFGPGTRLTVL.

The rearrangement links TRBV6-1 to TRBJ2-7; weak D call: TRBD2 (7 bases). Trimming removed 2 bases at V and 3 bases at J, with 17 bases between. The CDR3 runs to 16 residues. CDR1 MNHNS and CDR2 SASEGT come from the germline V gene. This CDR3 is CASSEIMGGAIYEQYF. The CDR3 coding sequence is TGTGCCAGCAGTGAAATAATGGGGGGGGCGATCTACGAGCAGTACTTC.